This is a list of T cell receptor beta chains from one sample in a study of neurological immune-mediated disorders. TCRdb ran MiXCR on the 5' RACE reads and lists one entry per CDR3 protein. Here the sample spans about 30,000 distinct CDR3 sequences, about 12% being singletons. Input material: PBMCs. The receptor set was obtained from a man in his sixties in good health. CDR3s include the opening cysteine and the closing phenylalanine or tryptophan. The D gene is left open where the match is weak. Clone sizes are given selectively: once, few, many, or a class where the clone is expanded.

abundance: many
d_gene: TRBD1
j_gene: TRBJ1-1
v_gene: TRBV20-1
CDR3aa: CSAPPGAGGSRTEAFF
CDR3nt: TGCAGTGCACCCCCCGGGGCAGGGGGTTCTCGGACTGAAGCTTTCTTT

abundance: many
d_gene: NA
j_gene: TRBJ2-1
v_gene: TRBV5-6
CDR3aa: CASSLALFNEQFF
CDR3nt: TGTGCCAGCAGCTTGGCTCTATTCAATGAGCAGTTCTTC

abundance: many
d_gene: TRBD1
j_gene: TRBJ2-1
v_gene: TRBV5-1
CDR3aa: CASSSPRDRSSNEQFF
CDR3nt: TGCGCCAGCAGCAGCCCCCGGGACAGATCTAGCAATGAGCAGTTCTTC

abundance: many
d_gene: NA
j_gene: TRBJ1-1
v_gene: TRBV29-1
CDR3aa: CSVDLRGGTEAFF
CDR3nt: TGCAGCGTTGATCTACGTGGGGGAACTGAAGCTTTCTTT

abundance: many
d_gene: NA
j_gene: TRBJ2-5
v_gene: TRBV7-3
CDR3aa: CASSPGQQETQYF
CDR3nt: TGTGCCAGCAGCCCAGGACAGCAAGAGACCCAGTACTTC

abundance: medium-sized
d_gene: NA
j_gene: TRBJ1-1
v_gene: TRBV20-1
CDR3aa: CSATGFTEAFF
CDR3nt: TGCAGTGCAACAGGGTTCACTGAAGCTTTCTTT

abundance: many
d_gene: NA
j_gene: TRBJ2-7
v_gene: TRBV6-4
CDR3aa: CARGDEQYF
CDR3nt: TGTGCCAGGGGCGACGAGCAGTACTTC

abundance: few
d_gene: TRBD1
j_gene: TRBJ2-2
v_gene: TRBV24-1
CDR3aa: CATSEPWGGQGTGELFF
CDR3nt: TGTGCCACCAGTGAACCATGGGGCGGACAGGGGACCGGGGAGCTGTTTTTT

abundance: many
d_gene: NA
j_gene: TRBJ2-3
v_gene: TRBV5-6
CDR3aa: CASSSPFDLVVDTQYF
CDR3nt: TGTGCCAGCAGCTCGCCGTTCGACCTGGTAGTGGATACGCAGTATTTT

abundance: many
d_gene: TRBD2
j_gene: TRBJ2-1
v_gene: TRBV12-3/TRBV12-4
CDR3aa: CASSTGLASNEQFF
CDR3nt: TGTGCCAGCAGCACCGGACTAGCGAGCAATGAGCAGTTCTTC

abundance: many
d_gene: NA
j_gene: TRBJ2-7
v_gene: TRBV12-3/TRBV12-4
CDR3aa: CASSFQGPSYEQYF
CDR3nt: TGTGCCAGCAGTTTCCAGGGGCCCTCCTACGAGCAGTACTTC

abundance: many
d_gene: NA
j_gene: TRBJ2-5
v_gene: TRBV28
CDR3aa: CASSLPSRETQYF
CDR3nt: TGTGCCAGCAGTCTCCCATCTCGCGAGACCCAGTACTTC

abundance: NA
d_gene: NA
j_gene: TRBJ2-7
v_gene: TRBV5-6
CDR3aa: CASSFYICSAWQEPSIEQYF
CDR3nt: NA

abundance: many
d_gene: NA
j_gene: TRBJ1-4
v_gene: TRBV2
CDR3aa: CASNGQFNEKLFF
CDR3nt: TGTGCCAGCAACGGGCAGTTTAATGAAAAACTGTTTTTT

abundance: many
d_gene: NA
j_gene: TRBJ2-7
v_gene: TRBV7-2
CDR3aa: CASSLGAGPYEQYF
CDR3nt: TGTGCCAGCAGCTTAGGGGCGGGACCCTACGAGCAGTACTTC

abundance: NA
d_gene: NA
j_gene: TRBJ1-5
v_gene: TRBV19
CDR3aa: CASTPSRGLQPQHF
CDR3nt: TGTGCCAGTACCCCCTCTAGGGGTCTCCAGCCCCAGCATTTT

abundance: many
d_gene: NA
j_gene: TRBJ1-2
v_gene: TRBV12-3/TRBV12-4
CDR3aa: CASGNPDYGYTF
CDR3nt: TGTGCCAGTGGGAATCCGGACTATGGCTACACCTTC

abundance: NA
d_gene: NA
j_gene: TRBJ2-1
v_gene: TRBV10-3
CDR3aa: CAISDGHPSYNEQFF
CDR3nt: TGTGCTATCAGTGATGGACACCCCTCCTACAATGAGCAGTTCTTC

abundance: many
d_gene: TRBD1
j_gene: TRBJ2-2
v_gene: TRBV7-3
CDR3aa: CASSTPTGANTGELFF
CDR3nt: TGTGCCAGCAGCACCCCGACAGGGGCGAACACCGGGGAGCTGTTTTTT

abundance: medium-sized
d_gene: NA
j_gene: TRBJ1-2
v_gene: TRBV5-1
CDR3aa: CASSWDFRYGYTF
CDR3nt: TGCGCCAGCAGCTGGGACTTTAGATATGGCTACACCTTC

abundance: medium-sized
d_gene: NA
j_gene: TRBJ2-1
v_gene: TRBV18
CDR3aa: CASSRAGPEQFF
CDR3nt: TGTGCCAGCTCCCGGGCGGGCCCTGAGCAGTTCTTC

abundance: many
d_gene: TRBD2
j_gene: TRBJ2-1
v_gene: TRBV28
CDR3aa: CASSPGSGNVNEQFF
CDR3nt: TGTGCCAGCAGTCCTGGTAGCGGGAATGTCAATGAGCAGTTCTTC

abundance: many
d_gene: NA
j_gene: TRBJ1-1
v_gene: TRBV2
CDR3aa: CATAPGNTEAFF
CDR3nt: TGTGCCACCGCCCCAGGGAACACTGAAGCTTTCTTT

abundance: many
d_gene: NA
j_gene: TRBJ2-7
v_gene: TRBV14
CDR3aa: CASSQDGPEQYF
CDR3nt: TGTGCCAGCAGCCAAGACGGGCCCGAGCAGTACTTC

abundance: many
d_gene: NA
j_gene: TRBJ2-6
v_gene: TRBV5-1
CDR3aa: CASSLTQRAGRSGANVLTF
CDR3nt: TGCGCCAGCAGCCTCACCCAGCGGGCGGGACGCTCTGGGGCCAACGTCCTGACTTTC

abundance: many
d_gene: TRBD1
j_gene: TRBJ2-4
v_gene: TRBV7-3
CDR3aa: CASSQTDRGTKNIQYF
CDR3nt: TGTGCCAGCAGCCAGACGGACAGGGGGACCAAAAACATTCAGTACTTC

abundance: NA
d_gene: NA
j_gene: TRBJ2-7
v_gene: TRBV28
CDR3aa: CTSSSAPQQYF
CDR3nt: TGTACCAGCAGCTCGGCGCCGCAGCAGTACTTC

abundance: many
d_gene: NA
j_gene: TRBJ1-2
v_gene: TRBV10-3
CDR3aa: CAISESLDSIPIYGYTF
CDR3nt: TGTGCCATCAGTGAGTCCCTTGACTCTATCCCGATATATGGCTACACCTTC

abundance: many
d_gene: TRBD1
j_gene: TRBJ2-1
v_gene: TRBV6-2/TRBV6-3
CDR3aa: CASRRGTGSHNEQFF
CDR3nt: TGTGCCAGCAGGCGAGGGACAGGGTCCCACAATGAGCAGTTCTTC

abundance: many
d_gene: TRBD1
j_gene: TRBJ1-5
v_gene: TRBV6-6
CDR3aa: CASSPSDRNQPQHF
CDR3nt: TGTGCCAGCAGTCCATCGGACAGGAATCAGCCCCAGCATTTT

abundance: NA
d_gene: NA
j_gene: TRBJ2-1
v_gene: TRBV24-1
CDR3aa: CATSDENYNEQFF
CDR3nt: TGTGCCACCAGTGACGAGAACTACAATGAGCAGTTCTTC

abundance: many
d_gene: NA
j_gene: TRBJ1-1
v_gene: TRBV5-1
CDR3aa: CASSWDGGNTEAFF
CDR3nt: TGCGCCAGCAGCTGGGACGGGGGGAACACTGAAGCTTTCTTT

abundance: NA
d_gene: NA
j_gene: TRBJ1-5
v_gene: TRBV18
CDR3aa: CASSPFLAQHQHF
CDR3nt: TGTGCCAGCTCCCCGTTTTTGGCTCAGCACCAGCATTTT